This T cell receptor beta chain derives from a study of Graves' ophthalmopathy and Graves' hyperthyroidism. Newly diagnosed, the hyperthyroidism patients had under 2 months' duration and were aged 18 to 65. Amplified material comprised TCR beta CDR3 regions derived from RNA transcripts. Second-round multiplex PCR came after a first-round RT-PCR that employed HTBI primers. TCRdb fed the multiplex PCR reads into MiXCR, producing one record per CDR3 protein. The sample contains 300,000 to 450,000 distinct CDR3 sequences, 17% of which appear only once. CDR1 LGHNA and CDR2 YNFKEQ come from the germline V gene. The ends were cut back, 1 base at V and 2 bases at J, with 12 bases in the middle. The CDR3 contains 15 residues.

V usage is TRBV4-2 and J usage is TRBJ2-7, with D hard to call. The clonotype was recovered from an adult woman with stable Graves' hyperthyroidism. The source material was peripheral blood. The CDR3 sequence: CASSQARIFPYEQYF. The CDR3 DNA sequence: TGTGCCAGCAGCCAAGCCAGGATTTTCCCCTACGAGCAGTACTTC.